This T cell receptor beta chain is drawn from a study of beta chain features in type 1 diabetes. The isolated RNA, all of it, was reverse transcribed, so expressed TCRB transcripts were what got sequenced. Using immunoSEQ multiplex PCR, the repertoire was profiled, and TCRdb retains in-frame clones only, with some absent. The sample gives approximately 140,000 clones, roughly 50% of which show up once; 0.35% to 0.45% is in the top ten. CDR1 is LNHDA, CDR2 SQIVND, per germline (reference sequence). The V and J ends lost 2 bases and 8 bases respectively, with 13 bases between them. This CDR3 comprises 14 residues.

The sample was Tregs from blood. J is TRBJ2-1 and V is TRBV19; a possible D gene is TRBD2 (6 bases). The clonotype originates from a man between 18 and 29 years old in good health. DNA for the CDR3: TGTGCCAGTAGTATACGGGAGTTCGGCCATGAGCAGTTCTTC. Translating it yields CASSIREFGHEQFF.